This entry concerns a single T cell receptor (beta chain). With 60 Vbeta and 13 Jbeta primers, the PCR was carried out. TCRdb keeps only in-frame clones here, not all; method: immunoSEQ multiplex PCR. The data show about 140,000 clones, approximately 80% seen once. Germline V gives CDR1 KGHSH, CDR2 LQKENI. This CDR3 is 14 amino acids long. Trimming removed 5 bases at V and 6 bases at J, with 14 bases between. This sample is part of a study of cytomegalovirus exposure and HLA in healthy donors. Sequenced sample: PBMCs. The rearrangement joins TRBV18 to TRBJ1-5; tentative D call: TRBD1 (5 bases). The source of this sequence is a woman aged 18-29 years in good health and CMV-seropositive. In DNA form, the CDR3 reads TGTGCCAGCTCATCAACAGGAGGGGCTCAGCCCCAGCATTTT. It yields the protein CASSSTGGAQPQHF.